Each of the 30 T cell receptor beta chains below was sequenced from the same sample in a study of OX40 agonist ivuxolimab in advanced cancers. Method: immunoSEQ multiplex PCR; TCRdb's copy keeps in-frame clones and lacks some. The sample lists some 86,000 clones; 86% were seen once. The material sequenced was CD4+ or CD8+ T cells sorted from blood, taken in a trial of the OX40 agonist ivuxolimab. The receptors were sampled from an adult with an advanced solid tumor such as melanoma, head and neck, liver or kidney cancer.

The V gene is TRBV19, the J gene TRBJ2-3, with TRBD2 matching 7 bases. The germline gives CDR1 LNHDA, CDR2 SQIVND (reference sequence). The junction had 13 bases not matched to a gene; V was cut back by 5 bases and J by 5 bases. The CDR3 has 16 residues. The chain's CDR3 is CASSASRTGGGDTQYF. CDR3 nucleotide sequence: TGTGCCAGTAGTGCTAGCCGAACGGGAGGTGGAGATACGCAGTATTTT. Together with reference TRBV19 and TRBJ2-3, the CDR3 gives the full variable domain: DGGITQSPKYLFRKEGQNVTLSCEQNLNHDAMYWYRQDPGQGLRLIYYSQIVNDFQKGDIAEGYSVSREKKESFPLTVTSAQKNPTAFYLCASSASRTGGGDTQYFGPGTRLTVL.

This chain links TRBV29-1 with TRBJ2-5; tentative D call: TRBD2 (5 bases). The germline V gene encodes CDR1 SQVTM and CDR2 ANQGSEA. V lost 4 bases and J lost 4, with 10 bases in between. This CDR3 has 12 residues. The CDR3 sequence is CSVASAGETQYF. In DNA form, the CDR3 reads TGCAGCGTTGCCTCCGCGGGAGAGACCCAGTACTTC.

V gene TRBV6-6 combines with J gene TRBJ1-1; tentatively, D is TRBD1 (5 bases). Trimming took 1 base from V and 4 from J, leaving 10 bases between them. CDR3 length equals 14 residues. Germline CDR1 reads MNHNY; CDR2 reads SVGAGI (reference sequence). As DNA, the CDR3 is TGTGCCAGCAGTTACTTGGGGACTACCACTGAAGCTTTCTTT. Translation gives CASSYLGTTTEAFF.

The genes are TRBV18 and TRBJ1-5; D might be TRBD1 (6 bases). The CDR3 has 14 residues. CDR1 and CDR2 from the germline V gene are KGHSH and LQKENI. V dropped 6 bases and J dropped 3 bases, with 12 bases sitting between them. The CDR3 sequence: CASSEQGNNQPQHF. The CDR3 region has the DNA TGTGCCAGCTCCGAACAGGGAAACAATCAGCCCCAGCATTTT.

The chain has TRBV6-5 and TRBJ1-2; the D is unclear. This CDR3 spans 13 amino acids. CDR1 MNHEY and CDR2 SVGAGI come from the germline V gene. V dropped 4 bases and J dropped 4 bases, with 10 bases sitting between them. CDR3 residues: CASSSAQRYGYTF. The CDR3 nucleotides are TGTGCCAGCAGTTCGGCCCAGCGCTATGGCTACACCTTC.

The genes are TRBV7-2 and TRBJ2-1, with 7 positions matching TRBD2. Germline V CDR1 and CDR2: SGHTA, FQGNSA. The CDR3 has 15 residues. The V segment lost 2 bases and the J segment 4 bases; nucleotides outside the gene matches: 5. Here the CDR3 reads CASSLMGGDYNEQFF. CDR3 nucleotide sequence: TGTGCCAGCAGCTTAATGGGGGGGGATTACAATGAGCAGTTCTTC.

This clone was recorded once. The chain combines TRBV19 with TRBJ2-7, with D tentatively TRBD1 or TRBD2 (5 bases each). The CDR3 contains 14 residues. V was clipped by 3 bases and J by 3 bases, with 12 bases between them. Germline V gene data show CDR1 as LNHDA and CDR2 as SQIVND (reference sequence). The CDR3 sequence is CASSIGTSYYEQYF. The CDR3 DNA follows: TGTGCCAGTAGTATTGGGACCTCTTACTACGAGCAGTACTTC. The full variable domain, completed using reference TRBV19 and TRBJ2-7, is DGGITQSPKYLFRKEGQNVTLSCEQNLNHDAMYWYRQDPGQGLRLIYYSQIVNDFQKGDIAEGYSVSREKKESFPLTVTSAQKNPTAFYLCASSIGTSYYEQYFGPGTRLTVT.

This sequence joins TRBV7-6 and TRBJ2-5; TRBD1 matches at 10 bases. Germline lookup yields CDR1 SGHVS and CDR2 FNYEAQ. The trim removed 5 bases at V and 4 bases at J, leaving 10 bases unmatched. The CDR3 is 16 amino acids. This CDR3 reads CASSPGQGVLGETQYF. CDR3 nucleotide sequence: TGTGCCAGCAGCCCCGGACAGGGGGTACTTGGAGAGACCCAGTACTTC.

The V gene is TRBV11-1, the J gene TRBJ2-1; D gene ambiguous. V lost 5 bases, J lost 8 bases, and 25 bases lay in between. Germline lookup yields CDR1 SGHAT and CDR2 FQDESV (reference sequence). The CDR3 has 17 amino acids. The CDR3: CASSLHKLVRRTHEQFF. The DNA for the CDR3 is TGTGCCAGCAGCCTCCATAAGCTGGTGAGACGGACCCATGAGCAGTTCTTC.

CDR3 sequence: CATGRLAGTYEQYF. The CDR3 DNA is TGTGCCACCGGTCGACTAGCGGGAACCTACGAGCAGTACTTC. The genes are TRBV10-3 and TRBJ2-5; 11 positions match TRBD2. With the DNA end fitting TRBJ2-7 better, the J assignment may be wrong. The CDR3 has 14 amino acids. Germline CDR1 reads ENHRY; CDR2 reads SYGVKD.

The chain joins TRBV7-2 to TRBJ1-2, with TRBD1 identical over 7 bases. V was clipped by 2 bases and J by 7 bases; unmatched bases: 10. CDR3 length: 15 amino acids. The germline gives CDR1 SGHTA, CDR2 FQGNSA. The CDR3 DNA is TGTGCCAGCAGCTTAAGACAGGGAAGGGAGAGTGGCTACACCTTC. Translated: CASSLRQGRESGYTF.

This clone was seen once. V is TRBV4-3 and J is TRBJ2-1; D is undetermined. Germline CDR1 LGHNA, CDR2 YSLEER. Trimming removed 0 bases at V and 7 bases at J, with 22 bases between. The CDR3 spans 18 residues. As DNA, the CDR3 is TGCGCCAGCAGCCAAGATCAAGGCTTTCCTTCCGCAATGAATGAGCAGTTCTTC. This encodes CASSQDQGFPSAMNEQFF.

This clone was observed a few times. CDR3 DNA: TGCGCCAGCAGCCCGGGACAGAACACCGGGGAGCTGTTTTTT. It is translated as CASSPGQNTGELFF. V gene TRBV5-1 combines with J gene TRBJ2-2, with TRBD1 as a possible D gene (6 bases). CDR1 is SGHRS and CDR2 is YFSETQ in the germline V gene. The CDR3 length is 14 residues. With 4 bases removed from V and 1 base from J, the gap between germline ends came to 8 bases.

The chain couples TRBV9 to TRBJ2-3, with TRBD2 matching 11 bases. This CDR3 region has 15 residues. Germline-derived CDR1 and CDR2 are SGDLS and YYNGEE. V gave up 3 bases and J gave up 4 bases; unmatched junction bases: 4. In DNA form, the CDR3 reads TGTGCCAGCAGCGCTGGACTAGCGGGCCCAGATACGCAGTATTTT. This encodes CASSAGLAGPDTQYF.

The chain uses TRBV27 and TRBJ1-1, with 7 bases aligning to TRBD1. The V gene end was trimmed by 6 bases and the J gene end by 4 bases; junction bases not matched to a gene: 20. CDR3 size: 18 residues. Germline lookup yields CDR1 MNHEY and CDR2 SMNVEV (reference sequence). The CDR3 protein is CASRRDRTTGARGTEAFF. For the CDR3, the DNA is TGTGCCAGCAGACGCGACCGAACCACAGGGGCCAGGGGCACTGAAGCTTTCTTT.

The chain links TRBV30 to TRBJ2-7; possibly TRBD2 for D (5 bases). Trimming shortened V by 2 bases and J by 6 bases, and 11 bases separated the two germline ends. The CDR3 length is 12 residues. CDR1 is GTSNPN and CDR2 is SVGIG in the germline V gene (reference sequence). The chain's CDR3 is CAWSHTAGEQYF. The CDR3 DNA sequence: TGTGCCTGGAGTCATACGGCGGGCGAGCAGTACTTC.

J is TRBJ1-2 and V is TRBV6-1, with 8 bases matching TRBD1. Germline CDR1 is MNHNS and CDR2 is SASEGT. The ends lost 4 bases at V and 0 bases at J; junction bases unmatched: 16. There are 19 residues in the CDR3. The CDR3 DNA follows: TGTGCCAGCAGTGTCGGATACGGGACAGGTTATTTAGCTAACTATGGCTACACCTTC. It translates to CASSVGYGTGYLANYGYTF.

The chain recombines TRBV5-1 with TRBJ2-1; 12 bases line up with TRBD2. This CDR3 region has 16 residues. Germline V gene sequence: CDR1 SGHRS, CDR2 YFSETQ. The V segment lost 4 bases and the J segment 2 bases; nucleotides outside the gene matches: 4. In DNA, the CDR3 is TGCGCCAGCAGCCCCGGACTAGCGGGGCCCTACAATGAGCAGTTCTTC. It codes for CASSPGLAGPYNEQFF. The entire variable domain, with the rest obtained from reference TRBV5-1 and TRBJ2-1, is as follows: KAGVTQTPRYLIKTRGQQVTLSCSPISGHRSVSWYQQTPGQGLQFLFEYFSETQRNKGNFPGRFSGRQFSNSRSEMNVSTLELGDSALYLCASSPGLAGPYNEQFFGPGTRLTVL.

The chain employs TRBV5-1 and TRBJ2-3; D possibly matches TRBD1 or TRBD2 (5 bases each). V lost 0 bases, J lost 8 bases, and 16 bases lay in between. CDR1 and CDR2 from the germline V gene are SGHRS and YFSETQ. CDR3 length equals 15 residues. CDR3 coding DNA: TGCGCCAGCAGCTTGGGAGGGGTTACATCCGGTACGCAGTATTTT. Its protein product is CASSLGGVTSGTQYF.

This clone appeared a single time. The chain couples TRBV18 to TRBJ1-5; the D gene is possibly TRBD1 (6 bases). This CDR3 region has 15 residues. Germline CDR1 and CDR2: KGHSH and LQKENI. Trimming cost V 3 bases and J 0 bases, with 9 bases left between them. Here the CDR3 reads CASSPDSNSNQPQHF. The CDR3 DNA follows: TGTGCCAGCTCACCGGACAGTAATAGCAATCAGCCCCAGCATTTT.

The CDR3 reads CASSPLGTSGRGAETQYF. The DNA for the CDR3 is TGTGCCAGCTCACCACTTGGGACTAGCGGGAGAGGTGCGGAGACCCAGTACTTC. This chain connects TRBV18 to TRBJ2-5, with 14 bases aligning to TRBD2. J gave up 5 bases and V 1 base, and 9 bases lay outside the gene matches. Germline values: CDR1 KGHSH, CDR2 LQKENI. The CDR3 totals 18 residues. The entire variable domain, with the rest obtained from reference TRBV18 and TRBJ2-5, is as follows: NAGVMQNPRHLVRRRGQEARLRCSPMKGHSHVYWYRQLPEEGLKFMVYLQKENIIDESGMPKERFSAEFPKEGPSILRIQQVVRGDSAAYFCASSPLGTSGRGAETQYFGPGTRLLVL.

This rearrangement joins TRBV9 to TRBJ1-4; tentative D call: TRBD1 (5 bases). Germline CDR1 is SGDLS and CDR2 is YYNGEE. Trimming pared 3 bases from V and 3 bases from J, leaving 9 bases between. The CDR3 length is 14 residues. CDR3 protein: CASSARDSNEKLFF. The CDR3 bases are TGTGCCAGCAGCGCGAGGGACTCTAATGAAAAACTGTTTTTT.

This clone was picked up one time. The gene calls are TRBV5-6 and TRBJ2-3, with D maybe TRBD2 (6 bases). The CDR3 runs 14 residues. The germline V gene encodes CDR1 SGHDT and CDR2 YYEEEE. The V end was cut by 2 bases, the J end by 6 bases, with 13 bases between. In nucleotides, the CDR3 is TGTGCCAGCAGCTTAGGGTCTAGCGTCGATACGCAGTATTTT. This codes for CASSLGSSVDTQYF. Full variable domain (outside the CDR3, taken from reference TRBV5-6 and TRBJ2-3): DAGVTQSPTHLIKTRGQQVTLRCSPKSGHDTVSWYQQALGQGPQFIFQYYEEEERQRGNFPDRFSGHQFPNYSSELNVNALLLGDSALYLCASSLGSSVDTQYFGPGTRLTVL.

In its sample, this clone was seen a few times. The chain combines TRBV11-3 with TRBJ2-2; D not resolved. Germline-derived CDR1 and CDR2 are SGHNT and YENEEA. Trimming removed 0 bases from V and 3 bases from J, with 2 bases in between. CDR3 length equals 13 residues. The CDR3 sequence is CASSLEYTGELFF. The CDR3 region has the DNA TGTGCCAGCAGCTTAGAGTACACCGGGGAGCTGTTTTTT.

V gene TRBV10-1 combines with J gene TRBJ1-1; no definite D call. The CDR3 totals 13 residues. Trimming took 5 bases from V and 0 from J, leaving 7 bases between them. Germline V lookup: CDR1 WNHNN, CDR2 SYGVQD (reference sequence). The CDR3 nucleotides are TGCGCCAGCAGTAAGGACTTGAACACTGAAGCTTTCTTT. Translated: CASSKDLNTEAFF.

CDR3 bases: TGTGCCAGCTTATCAGTGGCGGGGACCGGGGAGCTGTTTTTT. Amino acids: CASLSVAGTGELFF. The chain uses TRBV6-5 and TRBJ2-2; a possible D gene is TRBD2 (6 bases). Trimming cost V 8 bases and J 5 bases, with 15 bases left between them. Germline CDR1 reads MNHEY; CDR2 reads SVGAGI. CDR3 size: 14 residues.

In its sample, this clone was seen once. The gene calls are TRBV11-3 and TRBJ2-3; 11 bases align to TRBD2. J was trimmed by 6 bases and V by 4 bases; bases with no gene match: 3. Germline-derived CDR1 and CDR2 are SGHNT and YENEEA. This CDR3 region has 14 residues. Here the CDR3 DNA reads TGTGCCAGCAGCTCCTTAGCGGGAGGGGATACGCAGTATTTT. Protein product: CASSSLAGGDTQYF. The full variable domain, rest sourced from reference TRBV11-3 and TRBJ2-3, is EAGVVQSPRYKIIEKKQPVAFWCNPISGHNTLYWYLQNLGQGPELLIRYENEEAVDDSQLPKDRFSAERLKGVDSTLKIQPAELGDSAVYLCASSSLAGGDTQYFGPGTRLTVL.

V is TRBV2 and J is TRBJ1-2; D remains ambiguous. Trimming removed 3 bases at V and 8 bases at J, with 13 bases between. This CDR3 is 13 amino acids long. Germline CDR1 SNHLY, CDR2 FYNNEI. The CDR3 reads CASSEWPPSGYTF. The CDR3 region has the DNA TGTGCCAGCAGTGAGTGGCCACCCAGCGGCTACACCTTC.

This rearrangement joins TRBV5-1 to TRBJ2-1; D call uncertain. V lost 0 bases and J 2 bases, leaving 6 bases between the germline ends. CDR1 is SGHRS, CDR2 YFSETQ, per germline. The CDR3 has 14 amino acids. CDR3 sequence reads: CASSLGGPYNEQFF. In DNA form, the CDR3 reads TGCGCCAGCAGCTTGGGAGGCCCCTACAATGAGCAGTTCTTC.

This clone was detected once. The genes are TRBV5-1 and TRBJ1-2, with a tentative D call TRBD1 (6 bases). V shed 1 base and J shed 4 bases, with 14 bases lying between them. The CDR3 loop spans 15 amino acids. Germline V lookup: CDR1 SGHRS, CDR2 YFSETQ. CDR3 in amino acids: CASSLRGGPVYGYTF. DNA of the CDR3: TGCGCCAGCAGCTTGCGGGGGGGGCCGGTCTATGGCTACACCTTC.